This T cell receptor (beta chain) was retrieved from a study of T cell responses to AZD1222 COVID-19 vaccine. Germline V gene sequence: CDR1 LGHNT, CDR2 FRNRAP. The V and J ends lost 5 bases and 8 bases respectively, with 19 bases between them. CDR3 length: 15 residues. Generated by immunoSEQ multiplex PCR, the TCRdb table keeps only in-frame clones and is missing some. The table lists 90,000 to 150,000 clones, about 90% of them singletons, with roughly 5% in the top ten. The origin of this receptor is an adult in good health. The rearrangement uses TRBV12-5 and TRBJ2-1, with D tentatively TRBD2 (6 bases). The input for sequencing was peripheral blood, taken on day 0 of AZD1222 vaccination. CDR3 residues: CASGTSTGAVDEQFF. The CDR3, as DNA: TGTGCTAGTGGTACTAGCACTGGGGCAGTGGATGAGCAGTTCTTC.